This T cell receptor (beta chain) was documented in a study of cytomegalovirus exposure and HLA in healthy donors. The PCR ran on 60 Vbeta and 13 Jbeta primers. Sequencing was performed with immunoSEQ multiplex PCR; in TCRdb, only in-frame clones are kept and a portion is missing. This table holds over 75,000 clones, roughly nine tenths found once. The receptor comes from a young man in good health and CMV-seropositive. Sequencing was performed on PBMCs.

The CDR3 protein is CASLRGRDTQYF. DNA of the CDR3: TGTGCCAGCCTTAGGGGGCGCGATACGCAGTATTTT. The chain links TRBV7-2 to TRBJ2-3; 7 bases fit TRBD1. This CDR3 is 12 amino acids long. Germline V gene data show CDR1 as SGHTA and CDR2 as FQGNSA. V gave up 8 bases and J gave up 6 bases; unmatched junction bases: 5.